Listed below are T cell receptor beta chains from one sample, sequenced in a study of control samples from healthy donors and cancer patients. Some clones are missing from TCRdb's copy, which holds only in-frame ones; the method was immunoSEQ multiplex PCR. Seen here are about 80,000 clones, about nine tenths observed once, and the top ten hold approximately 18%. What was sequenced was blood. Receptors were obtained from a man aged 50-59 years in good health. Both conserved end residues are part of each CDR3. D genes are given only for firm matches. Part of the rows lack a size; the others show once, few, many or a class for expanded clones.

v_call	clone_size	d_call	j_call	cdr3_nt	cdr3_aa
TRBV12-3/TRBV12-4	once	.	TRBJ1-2	TGTGCCAGCAGTTTCGGGTTATATGGCTACACCTTC	CASSFGLYGYTF
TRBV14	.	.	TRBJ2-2	TGTGCCAGCAGCCAAGGACATGCAGGGGAGCTGTTTTTT	CASSQGHAGELFF
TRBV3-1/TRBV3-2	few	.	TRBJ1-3	TGTGCCAGCAGCCCCGCCTTCTCTGGAAACACCATATATTTT	CASSPAFSGNTIYF
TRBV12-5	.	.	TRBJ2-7	TGTGCTAGTGGTTCTGGAGGGGGCTACTACGAGCAGTACTTC	CASGSGGGYYEQYF
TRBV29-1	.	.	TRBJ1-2	TGCAGCGTCCCTAGGGGGGATGGCTACACCTTC	CSVPRGDGYTF
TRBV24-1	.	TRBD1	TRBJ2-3	TGTGCCACCCGGGACAGCTCTAGCACAGATACGCAGTATTTT	CATRDSSSTDTQYF
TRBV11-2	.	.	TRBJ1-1	TGTGCCAGCAGCAGGTTAGCCGCTGCTGAAGCTTTCTTT	CASSRLAAAEAFF
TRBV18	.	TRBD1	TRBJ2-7	TGTGCCAGCTCACGGGACAGCTCCTACGAGCAGTACTTC	CASSRDSSYEQYF
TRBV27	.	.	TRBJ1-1	TGTGCCAGCACCTCGGGCATGAACACTGAAGCTTTCTTT	CASTSGMNTEAFF
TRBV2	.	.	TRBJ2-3	TGTGCCAGCAGTGAAGAACTCCGGGACCCAAGGGGAGATACGCAGTATTTT	CASSEELRDPRGDTQYF
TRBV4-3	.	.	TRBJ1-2	TGCGCCAGCAGCCAAGAGCGCACACACCGGGGACACTATGGCTACACCTTC	CASSQERTHRGHYGYTF
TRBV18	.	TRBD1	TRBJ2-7	TGTGCCAGCTCACCCTCGACAGGGGGCATGGTGTACTTC	CASSPSTGGMVYF
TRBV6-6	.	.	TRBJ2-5	TGTGCCAGCAGAGGACCCCAGAGGGAGACCCAGTACTTC	CASRGPQRETQYF
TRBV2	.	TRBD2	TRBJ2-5	TGTGCCAGCAGGACTAGCGGGGGGGCTGGGGCAGAGACCCAGTACTTC	CASRTSGGAGAETQYF
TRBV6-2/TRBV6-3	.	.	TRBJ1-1	TGTGCCAGCAGTTACTGGGACACTGAAGCTTTCTTT	CASSYWDTEAFF
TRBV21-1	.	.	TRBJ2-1	TGTGCCAGCAGCAAAGATGGGGGGACACGTAAAGGGGTCTACAATGAGCAGTTCTTC	CASSKDGGTRKGVYNEQFF
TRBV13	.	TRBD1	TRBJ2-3	TGTGCCAGCAGCCTTTCTCCACTAGGGGGCCCTCCCACAGATACGCAGTATTTT	CASSLSPLGGPPTDTQYF
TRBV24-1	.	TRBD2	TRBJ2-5	TGTGCCACCAGTGACCCTAGCGGGGGCCGTAAGACCCAGTACTTC	CATSDPSGGRKTQYF
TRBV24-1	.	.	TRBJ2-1	TGTGCCACCAGTTCCCCGGGGCGGAACGAGCAGTTCTTC	CATSSPGRNEQFF
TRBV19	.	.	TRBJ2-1	TGTGCCAGTAGTGTCCGGGCTTTTGGGGGTAGCTCCTACAATGAGCAGTTCTTC	CASSVRAFGGSSYNEQFF
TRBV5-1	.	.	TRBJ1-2	TGCGCCAGCAGCTTGAGCGGAAACAGGGCAACTAACTATGGCTACACCTTC	CASSLSGNRATNYGYTF
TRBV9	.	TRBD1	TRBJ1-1	TGTGCCAGCAGCGTAGGCCCGGGACAGGGCTTGTCCACTGAAGCTTTCTTT	CASSVGPGQGLSTEAFF
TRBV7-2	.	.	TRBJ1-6	TGTGCCAGCAGCTTACTGTGGCAAGCCGGATCACCCCTCCACTTT	CASSLLWQAGSPLHF
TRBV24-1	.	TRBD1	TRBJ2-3	TGTGCCACCAGTGGCCGAGGACAGGGAAAAGATACGCAGTATTTT	CATSGRGQGKDTQYF
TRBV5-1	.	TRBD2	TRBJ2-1	TGCGCCAGCGAACCAAGAGCAGCGGGGGGGCCGGGGAATGAGCAGTTCTTC	CASEPRAAGGPGNEQFF
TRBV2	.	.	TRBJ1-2	TGTGCCAGCAAGGGCCAGTCTTATGGCTACACCTTC	CASKGQSYGYTF
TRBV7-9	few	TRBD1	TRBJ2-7	TGTGCCAGCAGCTCAACAACAGGGGAGAGGGCCTACGAGCAGTACTTC	CASSSTTGERAYEQYF
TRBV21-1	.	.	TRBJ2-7	TGTGCCAGCAGCAAAGTAGGGGACCGCACCCACTACGAGCAGTACTTC	CASSKVGDRTHYEQYF
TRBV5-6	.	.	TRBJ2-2	TGTGCCAGCAGCTTGAGTCCAGTTTCAACCGGGGAGCTGTTTTTT	CASSLSPVSTGELFF
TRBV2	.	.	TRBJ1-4	TGTGCCAGCAGACGAGGGGGTAGTTCAACTAATGAAAAACTGTTTTTT	CASRRGGSSTNEKLFF
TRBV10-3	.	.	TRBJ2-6	TGTGCCAGCAGGGACTCTGGGGCCAACGTCCTGACTTTC	CASRDSGANVLTF
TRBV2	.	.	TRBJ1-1	TGTGCCAGCAGTGAACGGGGCGGGAGGTACACTGAAGCTTTCTTT	CASSERGGRYTEAFF
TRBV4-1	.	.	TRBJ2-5	TGCGCCAGCAGCCAAGGTTTGGGGGCAAAAGAGACCCAGTACTTC	CASSQGLGAKETQYF
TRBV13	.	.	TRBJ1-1	TGTGCCAGCAGCTTTATGTTGGGACACATGAACACTGAAGCTTTCTTT	CASSFMLGHMNTEAFF
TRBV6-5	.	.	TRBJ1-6	TGTGCCACTTCTGACCCCCGCCTCGTTTTCCACTTT	CATSDPRLVFHF
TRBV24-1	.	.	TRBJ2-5	TGTGCCACCAGTGCACAGGGACAAGAGACCCAGTACTTC	CATSAQGQETQYF
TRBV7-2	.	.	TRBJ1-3	TGTGCCAGCAGCCAAGATCAGACAGGAGGGAACACCATATATTTT	CASSQDQTGGNTIYF
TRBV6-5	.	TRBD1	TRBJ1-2	TGTGCCAGCAAGGGGACAGGGTATTCTCACTATGGCTACACCTTC	CASKGTGYSHYGYTF
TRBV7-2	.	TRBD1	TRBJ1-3	TGTGCCAGCAGCTCGAGTTCCAGGGGGACAGGGGGTCGTGGAAACACCATATATTTT	CASSSSSRGTGGRGNTIYF
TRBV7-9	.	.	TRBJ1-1	TGTGCCAGCAGCTTTCGGGGTATAATTGGGTTAGACACTGAAGCTTTCTTT	CASSFRGIIGLDTEAFF
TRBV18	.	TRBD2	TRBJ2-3	TGTGCCAGCTCGGGAGCGGGGGGGCCCACAGATACGCAGTATTTT	CASSGAGGPTDTQYF
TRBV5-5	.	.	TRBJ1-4	TGTGCCAGCAGCGGTAGAAGGTCCCAGAATGAAAAACTGTTTTTT	CASSGRRSQNEKLFF
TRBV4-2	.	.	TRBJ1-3	TGTGCCAGCAGCCAAGAGGCGGCTAACACCATATATTTT	CASSQEAANTIYF
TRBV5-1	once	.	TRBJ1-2	TGCGCCAGCAGTCCTCAGGGGCAGCACTATGGCTACACCTTC	CASSPQGQHYGYTF
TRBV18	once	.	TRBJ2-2	TGTGCCAGCTCACCACGTACAGGGTCGAGTTCCGGGGAGCTGTTTTTT	CASSPRTGSSSGELFF
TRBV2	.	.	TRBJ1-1	TGTGCCAGCAGCCCCGGTCCCTCCGCCGAAGCTTTCTTT	CASSPGPSAEAFF
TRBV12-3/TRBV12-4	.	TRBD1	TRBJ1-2	TGTGCCAGCAGTTTCCCGGACAGGGCAAGCTGCGCCTTC	CASSFPDRASCAF
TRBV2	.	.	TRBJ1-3	TGTACCCCGGGGGACCCCGGAAACACCATATATTTT	CTPGDPGNTIYF
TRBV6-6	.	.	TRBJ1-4	TGTGCCAGCAGTTACGGGCAGGGATTTGAAAAACTGTTTTTT	CASSYGQGFEKLFF